The present entry profiles one T cell receptor (beta chain) with its context. Antigen specificity is unknown. The sample originates from a study of OX40 agonist ivuxolimab in advanced cancers. Study context: Patients were infused with ivuxolimab every 2 weeks at 0.01 to 10 mg/kg. Partial responses were recorded for three patients, including one with hepatocellular carcinoma and two with cutaneous melanoma.

Study results and caveats: Some patients without response likewise showed low normalized clonal expansion.

The table came from immunoSEQ multiplex PCR; TCRdb's copy has only in-frame clones and leaves some out. Of around 56,000 clones listed, approximately 83% were seen once; the top ten hold about 4.7%. This CDR3 region has 14 residues. Germline V gene sequence: CDR1 SGHRS, CDR2 YFSETQ. The germline V and J ends were trimmed by 4 bases and 0 bases, with 10 bases remaining between them. This clonotype was obtained from an adult with an advanced solid tumor such as melanoma, head and neck, liver or kidney cancer. The rearrangement joins TRBV5-1 to TRBJ1-1; perhaps TRBD1 as D (6 bases). Material: CD4+ or CD8+ T cells sorted from blood, obtained in a trial of the OX40 agonist ivuxolimab. CDR3 nucleotide sequence: TGCGCCAGCAGCCTGGACAGAGTGAACACTGAAGCTTTCTTT. Amino acid sequence: CASSLDRVNTEAFF.